One sample yielded the 30 T cell receptor beta chains listed below, sequenced in a study of blood T cells in healthy people across ages. A sample-barcoded 5' primer and a J-beta primer mix were used in a second PCR of roughly 7 to 11 cycles. TCRdb reprocessed the 5' RACE reads with MiXCR, giving one entry per CDR3 protein. The sample has over 750,000 distinct CDR3 sequences, just under 25% seen once. The sample also formed part of further work on T cells of mothers and their children.

Material for sequencing was blood. Receptors originate from a boy between 10 and 17 years old in good health.

The V and J genes are TRBV18 and TRBJ2-5, with 8 nucleotides matching TRBD2. CDR1 and CDR2 from the germline V gene are KGHSH and LQKENI. The CDR3 has 14 amino acids. V was pared by 2 bases and J by 3 bases, with 2 bases of the junction left unmatched. The CDR3 nucleotides are TGTGCCAGCTCACCATCACTAGCGGAAGAGACCCAGTACTTC. This translates into CASSPSLAEETQYF. Complete variable domain (other parts from reference TRBV18 and TRBJ2-5): NAGVMQNPRHLVRRRGQEARLRCSPMKGHSHVYWYRQLPEEGLKFMVYLQKENIIDESGMPKERFSAEFPKEGPSILRIQQVVRGDSAAYFCASSPSLAEETQYFGPGTRLLVL.

This chain links TRBV29-1 with TRBJ2-7, with D possibly being TRBD1 (5 bases). The end of the DNA fits TRBJ2-5 better, so the J call may be wrong. CDR3 length: 12 amino acids. Germline V gene data show CDR1 as SQVTM and CDR2 as ANQGSEA. In DNA form, the CDR3 reads TGCAGCGTTGACAGGGTGGAAGAGACCCAGTACTTC. It codes for CSVDRVEETQYF.

This clonotype appeared a few times. The V and J genes are TRBV15 and TRBJ2-7; D possibly corresponds to TRBD2 (5 bases). The germline V and J ends were trimmed by 5 bases and 7 bases, with 9 bases remaining between them. The CDR3 sequence is 11 residues long. Germline CDR1 LNHNV, CDR2 YYDKDF (reference sequence). The CDR3 region is CATSGLGEQYF. Here the CDR3 DNA reads TGTGCCACCAGCGGACTTGGAGAGCAGTACTTC.

CDR3 nucleotides: TGTGCCAGCAGCTTAACTAGCGGGGCCTCAGATACGCAGTATTTT. Translated: CASSLTSGASDTQYF. This sequence joins TRBV7-2 and TRBJ2-3, with 10 bases aligning to TRBD2. CDR3 length: 15 residues. Germline loops: CDR1 SGHTA, CDR2 FQGNSA. J lost 4 bases, V lost 2 bases, and 3 bases had no gene match.

The V call is TRBV21-1, the J call TRBJ2-5; the tabulated D call, TRBD1, remains unverified against the DNA. The J call may be faulty, since TRBJ2-1 better matches the DNA end. TRBV21-1 is recorded as a pseudogene. This CDR3 has 15 amino acids. The CDR3 DNA sequence: TGTGCCAGCAGCAAAGAAGGGGGGTCCTACAATGAGCAGTTCTTC. This codes for CASSKEGGSYNEQFF.

This chain links TRBV9 with TRBJ1-2; TRBD1 aligns across 7 bases. The CDR3 is 13 amino acids. Germline V CDR1 and CDR2: SGDLS, YYNGEE. V trimming: 1 base; J trimming: 8 bases; junction bases outside the gene matches: 5. Here the CDR3 reads CASSVTGEVGYTF. The CDR3 DNA reads as TGTGCCAGCAGCGTAACAGGGGAAGTCGGCTACACCTTC.

The chain recombines TRBV29-1 with TRBJ1-2, with 8 nucleotides matching TRBD1. The CDR3 covers 12 residues. The trim removed 6 bases at V and 7 bases at J, leaving 7 bases unmatched. Looked up from germline, CDR1 is SQVTM and CDR2 is ANQGSEA. The CDR3 DNA reads TGCAGCGTGGACAGGGATCTAGGTGGCTACACCTTC. It yields the protein CSVDRDLGGYTF.

The chain uses TRBV29-1 and TRBJ2-7, with TRBD2 matching 14 bases. The germline gives CDR1 SQVTM, CDR2 ANQGSEA. With V trimmed by 5 bases and J by 4 bases, 10 bases remained unmatched. CDR3 length: 16 residues. The CDR3 DNA sequence: TGCAGCGTTTATTTGGGACTAGCGGGGGCGGAGTACGAGCAGTACTTC. This codes for CSVYLGLAGAEYEQYF.

The chain carries TRBV20-1 and TRBJ2-7; TRBD1 might be the D (6 bases). Germline V CDR1 and CDR2: DFQATT, SNEGSKA (reference sequence). The length of the CDR3 is 13 residues. V was pared by 3 bases and J by 6 bases, with 15 bases between. CDR3 amino acids: CSARLPTGLEQYF. The CDR3 DNA follows: TGCAGTGCTAGGTTACCCACAGGGCTCGAGCAGTACTTC.

The chain carries TRBV5-5 and TRBJ2-1; D is perhaps TRBD2 (5 bases). Germline V gene sequence: CDR1 SGHKS, CDR2 YYEKEE (reference sequence). CDR3 length: 15 amino acids. V lost 5 bases, J lost 5 bases, and 17 bases lay in between. CDR3 region: CASSYSGSGNNEQFF. The CDR3, as DNA: TGTGCCAGCAGTTACTCGGGGAGCGGAAACAATGAGCAGTTCTTC.

V is TRBV20-1 and J is TRBJ2-1; TRBD2 agrees at 10 bases. The CDR3 has 16 amino acids. CDR1 is DFQATT and CDR2 is SNEGSKA in the germline V gene (reference sequence). Germline trimming cut 1 base from V and 1 base from J; bases unmatched to any gene: 4. CDR3 loop: CSARVLAGESYNEQFF. DNA of the CDR3: TGCAGTGCTAGAGTGCTAGCGGGAGAGTCCTACAATGAGCAGTTCTTC.

On this clonotype itself: Possible read error: a much larger clone is one base away. This chain joins TRBV27 and TRBJ2-5; D perhaps matches TRBD1 (6 bases). The CDR3 is made up of 13 amino acids. Looked up from germline, CDR1 is MNHEY and CDR2 is SMNVEV (reference sequence). Between the trimmed V and J ends, which lost 6 bases and 1 base, there was a span of 9 bases. CDR3 region: CASRQGFQETQYF. For the CDR3, the DNA is TGTGCCAGCAGGCAGGGGTTCCAAGAGACCCAGTACTTC.

The genes are TRBV25-1 and TRBJ2-7; D possibly uses TRBD1 or TRBD2 (5 bases each). The V and J ends lost 4 bases and 4 bases respectively, with 17 bases between them. Germline CDR1 and CDR2: MGHDK and SYGVNS. The CDR3 contains 15 residues. CDR3 in DNA: TGTGCCAGCAGTGGCTGGGACCATCGGGGATACGAGCAGTACTTC. This gives the protein CASSGWDHRGYEQYF.

The table lists this clonotype with a few counts. The chain is built from TRBV10-3 and TRBJ1-2; D remains unclear. V dropped 10 bases and J dropped 0 bases, with 9 bases sitting between them. CDR3 size: 12 residues. Germline CDR1 is ENHRY and CDR2 is SYGVKD. This chain's CDR3 is CATNGANYGYTF. The CDR3 region has the DNA TGTGCCACGAACGGAGCTAACTATGGCTACACCTTC.

This clonotype was seen a few times. This chain uses TRBV2 with TRBJ2-2; 8 nucleotides line up with TRBD1. The V gene end was trimmed by 4 bases and the J gene end by 4 bases; junction bases not matched to a gene: 5. Germline V gene sequence: CDR1 SNHLY, CDR2 FYNNEI. This CDR3 has 15 amino acids. The CDR3 protein is CASSVLQGGTGELFF. In nucleotides, the CDR3 is TGTGCCAGCAGTGTGTTACAGGGGGGCACCGGGGAGCTGTTTTTT.

In its sample, this clonotype was seen a few times. The V gene is TRBV20-1, the J gene TRBJ2-7, with D hard to call. This CDR3 comprises 14 residues. The germline V and J ends were trimmed by 3 bases and 3 bases, with 15 bases remaining between them. CDR1 and CDR2 from the germline V gene are DFQATT and SNEGSKA (reference sequence). The CDR3 region has the DNA TGCAGTGCTAGCGTTGCCGGGTCCGTCTACGAGCAGTACTTC. Amino acids: CSASVAGSVYEQYF.

This clonotype was observed many times. The chain joins TRBV12-3 or TRBV12-4 to TRBJ2-1; D call uncertain. V was cut by 6 bases and J by 9 bases, with 6 bases left in between. The CDR3 loop spans 10 amino acids. CDR3 amino acids: CASSLVEQFF. CDR3 DNA: TGTGCCAGCAGCTTGGTTGAGCAGTTCTTC.

This clonotype was detected ten times or more. This chain joins TRBV28 and TRBJ2-7; perhaps TRBD2 as D (6 bases). The CDR3 covers 13 residues. The germline V gene encodes CDR1 MDHEN and CDR2 SYDVKM. Trimming cost V 6 bases and J 4 bases, with 13 bases left between them. The DNA of the CDR3 is TGTGCCAGCAGCTTTGGGGGAGGTTACGAGCAGTACTTC. Translation: CASSFGGGYEQYF.

This chain joins TRBV5-5 and TRBJ1-2; 10 bases align to TRBD1. The CDR3 sequence is 17 residues long. V was pared by 4 bases and J by 7 bases, with 16 bases of the junction left unmatched. CDR1 and CDR2 from the germline V gene are SGHKS and YYEKEE (reference sequence). CDR3 sequence reads: CASSQEITGTGVFGYTF. The CDR3 coding sequence is TGTGCCAGCAGCCAAGAAATCACCGGGACAGGGGTTTTTGGCTACACCTTC.

This chain links TRBV13 with TRBJ2-3; 9 nucleotides line up with TRBD1. The ends lost 1 base at V and 0 bases at J; junction bases unmatched: 5. The germline V gene has CDR1 PRHDT and CDR2 FYEKMQ (reference sequence). This CDR3 has 17 amino acids. DNA for the CDR3: TGTGCCAGCAGCTTAGCCCCTACAGGGGGCAGCACAGATACGCAGTATTTT. Translating it yields CASSLAPTGGSTDTQYF.

This clonotype occurred a few times. The rearrangement links TRBV3-1 to TRBJ2-2; D may be TRBD1 or TRBD2 (5 bases each). Germline CDR1 and CDR2: LGHDT and YNNKEL (reference sequence). The V end was cut by 5 bases, the J end by 6 bases, with 16 bases between. The CDR3 loop spans 15 amino acids. CDR3 sequence: CASSTGLRRPGELFF. The CDR3 bases are TGTGCCAGCAGCACGGGGCTTAGACGGCCCGGGGAGCTGTTTTTT.

This clonotype was found a few times. The gene calls are TRBV28 and TRBJ1-3; TRBD1 might be the D (6 bases). From germline, CDR1 is MDHEN and CDR2 SYDVKM. V gave up 5 bases and J gave up 0 bases, with 14 bases separating them. The CDR3 extends over 16 amino acids. CDR3 nucleotides: TGTGCCAGCAGTACCCGTCTAGGGGGCTCTGGAAACACCATATATTTT. Amino acids: CASSTRLGGSGNTIYF.

This clonotype came up a few times. The CDR3 reads CASSQANGHKNIQYF. The CDR3 nucleotides read TGCGCCAGCAGCCAAGCGAACGGACACAAAAACATTCAGTACTTC. V usage is TRBV4-1 and J usage is TRBJ2-4; a possible D gene is TRBD1 (5 bases). The V end was cut by 1 base, the J end by 3 bases, with 10 bases between. The CDR3 is made up of 15 amino acids. CDR1 and CDR2 (germline): MGHRA, YSYEKL.

The sample holds a few counts of this clonotype. The V and J genes are TRBV7-2 and TRBJ2-1, with TRBD1 identical over 7 bases. V lost 5 bases to trimming and J lost 6 bases; unmatched junction nucleotides: 7. Germline CDR1 reads SGHTA; CDR2 reads FQGNSA. This CDR3 has 14 amino acids. In DNA, the CDR3 is TGTGCCAGCAGCGGCAGACAGGGCCCCAATGAGCAGTTCTTC. Protein sequence: CASSGRQGPNEQFF.

The chain joins TRBV20-1 to TRBJ2-1; possibly TRBD1 for D (7 bases). The CDR3 extends over 15 amino acids. CDR1 is DFQATT, CDR2 SNEGSKA, per germline (reference sequence). V gave up 6 bases and J gave up 5 bases, with 20 bases separating them. Here the CDR3 DNA reads TGCAGTGCCCTCAAGACAGGGACTCCCAACAATGAGCAGTTCTTC. It codes for CSALKTGTPNNEQFF.

This sequence joins TRBV12-3 or TRBV12-4 and TRBJ2-5; 8 nucleotides agree with TRBD2. V trimming: 7 bases; J trimming: 2 bases; junction bases outside the gene matches: 9. The CDR3 is 15 residues long. The CDR3 DNA reads as TGTGCCAGCACCCTAACGGGAGGGTTACAAGAGACCCAGTACTTC. Translated: CASTLTGGLQETQYF.

J is TRBJ2-5 and V is TRBV6-2 or TRBV6-3, with TRBD1 as a possible D gene (6 bases). CDR3 size: 13 residues. Germline V gene data show CDR1 as MNHEY and CDR2 as SVGEGT. V shed 6 bases and J shed 5 bases, with 13 bases lying between them. The CDR3 sequence: CASREWGQETQYF. The CDR3 region has the DNA TGTGCCAGCAGGGAATGGGGGCAGGAGACCCAGTACTTC.

The chain combines TRBV9 with TRBJ2-3, with 7 bases identical to TRBD1. There are 15 residues in the CDR3. The J segment lost 4 bases and the V segment lost 4 bases, leaving 9 bases of the junction unmatched. Germline-derived CDR1 and CDR2 are SGDLS and YYNGEE. The CDR3 DNA is TGTGCCAGCAGCCAAACTTCGGGACAGCCAGATACGCAGTATTTT. Translated: CASSQTSGQPDTQYF.

This clonotype was counted ten times or more. CDR3: CSAITGSGLFF. The CDR3 DNA follows: TGCAGCGCCATTACAGGGTCAGGGCTGTTTTTT. The rearrangement uses TRBV29-1 and TRBJ2-2, with D perhaps matching TRBD1 (6 bases). Trimming took off 7 bases at V and 13 bases at J, with 16 bases between the two ends. Per the germline V gene, CDR1 is SQVTM and CDR2 is ANQGSEA. The CDR3 covers 11 residues.

This clonotype has just a few counts. The gene calls are TRBV6-5 and TRBJ2-3, with D unresolved. V dropped 8 bases and J dropped 0 bases, with 12 bases sitting between them. Germline V gene lookup returns CDR1 MNHEY and CDR2 SVGAGI. The CDR3 sequence is 14 residues long. In nucleotides, the CDR3 is TGTGCCAGCCGTCTGACTCCTAGCACAGATACGCAGTATTTT. Amino acids: CASRLTPSTDTQYF.